This is a list of T cell receptor beta chains from one sample in a study of blood T cell repertoires in COVID-19. Assay: immunoSEQ multiplex PCR; the TCRdb copy retains only in-frame clones and omits some. The repertoire has 150,000 to 200,000 clones, approximately 95% of them found once; the top ten carry about 5%. Sequenced sample: peripheral blood. The receptors derive from a woman aged 45-65 years with acute or convalescent COVID-19. Both conserved end residues are part of each CDR3. The D gene is left open where the match is weak. A clone size is listed for some rows: how often the clone was seen (once, few, many), or a class if it is expanded.

D | J | V | size | CDR3 | DNA
. | TRBJ1-1 | TRBV4-3 | . | CASSQGTANTEAFF | TGCGCCAGCAGCCAAGGGACAGCCAACACTGAAGCTTTCTTT
TRBD1 | TRBJ1-2 | TRBV28 | . | CASSLSQVGQGEGYTF | TGTGCCAGCAGTTTGTCCCAAGTAGGACAGGGGGAAGGCTACACCTTC
. | TRBJ2-7 | TRBV7-9 | . | CAIRVVDNRIYEQYF | TGTGCCATTCGGGTTGTGGACAACAGGATCTACGAGCAGTACTTC
. | TRBJ1-2 | TRBV7-2 | . | CASSGAGLFSGYTF | TGTGCCAGCAGCGGGGCCGGGTTGTTTAGTGGCTACACCTTC
TRBD1 | TRBJ1-5 | TRBV6-2/TRBV6-3 | . | CASSYSGTGLYQPQHF | TGTGCCAGCAGTTACTCGGGGACAGGACTGTATCAGCCCCAGCATTTT
TRBD2 | TRBJ2-2 | TRBV5-6 | once | CASSLGLAGTGELFF | TGTGCCAGCAGCTTGGGACTAGCTGGCACCGGGGAGCTGTTTTTT
. | TRBJ1-2 | TRBV28 | . | CASRKSGGSVGYTF | TGTGCCAGCAGAAAAAGTGGGGGGTCGGTTGGCTACACCTTC
. | TRBJ2-4 | TRBV12-5 | . | CASGRDLAKNIQYF | TGTGCTAGTGGTAGAGACTTAGCCAAAAACATTCAGTACTTC
TRBD1 | TRBJ2-2 | TRBV24-1 | . | CATSEPGQGEVWGELFF | TGTGCCACCAGTGAGCCAGGACAGGGAGAGGTATGGGGGGAGCTGTTTTTT
. | TRBJ1-2 | TRBV28 | . | CASRRDYGYTF | TGTGCCAGCAGGCGTGACTATGGCTACACCTTC
TRBD2 | TRBJ2-7 | TRBV7-2 | . | CASSLTSETYEQYF | TGTGCCAGCAGCTTGACTAGCGAAACCTACGAGCAGTACTTC
. | TRBJ1-5 | TRBV2 | . | CASSEALGDRPLWPQHF | TGTGCCAGCAGTGAAGCGCTTGGAGACAGGCCGCTATGGCCCCAGCATTTT